This T cell receptor (beta chain) was sequenced during a study of vaccination and CD4 T cells after COVID-19. Study summary: The study enrolled six male and four female convalescents, two of whom were Hispanic. Findings and caveats of the study: Convalescent patients' clones that were vaccine-specific were spike mono-reactive in 304 of 307 cases.

Treatment described: roughly ten-day PBMC culture with coronavirus spike peptide pools or control peptides (ViraFEST assay). Trimming removed 1 base from V and 0 bases from J, with 13 bases in between. This CDR3 contains 16 residues. Germline assignment: CDR1 GTSNPN and CDR2 SVGIG (reference sequence). This clonotype was detected once. The antigen remains unidentified. Cultured CD4+ T-cell DNA underwent Oncomine TCR Beta short-read sequencing. Using its own MiXCR run on the PCR reads, TCRdb lists one record per CDR3 protein. The sample shows around 20,000 distinct CDR3 sequences, roughly 43% of them seen only once.

The TCR was taken from a human donor who had recovered from COVID-19. Sequences were derived from CD4+ T cells from blood, cultured in vitro, sampled before SARS-CoV-2 vaccination. The J gene is TRBJ2-1, the V gene TRBV30; unclear D gene. The CDR3 DNA reads as TGTGCCTGGAGTGCCCACTCCGGGTACTCCTACAATGAGCAGTTCTTC. It specifies CAWSAHSGYSYNEQFF. The full variable domain, with the rest looked up from reference TRBV30 and TRBJ2-1, is SQTIHQWPATLVQPVGSPLSLECTVEGTSNPNLYWYRQAAGRGLQLLFYSVGIGQISSEVPQNLSASRPQDRQFILSSKKLLLSDSGFYLCAWSAHSGYSYNEQFFGPGTRLTVL.